A selection of T cell receptor beta chains follows, all from one sample in a study of T cell responses to AZD1222 COVID-19 vaccine. Measured with immunoSEQ multiplex PCR; TCRdb has only the in-frame clones, and not every one. This repertoire shows some 99,000 clones, roughly 90% found once; its top ten account for about 15%. Sequencing used peripheral blood, obtained 28 days after the second AZD1222 dose. These receptors were collected from an adult who received the AZD1222 COVID-19 vaccine. CDR3s include the opening cysteine and the closing phenylalanine or tryptophan. The D gene is left open where the match is weak. For some rows the clone size is stated as once, few or many, or as a class when expanded; others skip it.

clone_size: -; d_call: -; v_call: TRBV7-9; j_call: TRBJ1-2; cdr3_aa: CASSVRPLGSQVYTF; cdr3_nt: TGTGCCAGCAGCGTTAGGCCCCTTGGCAGCCAGGTCTACACCTTC
clone_size: -; d_call: -; v_call: TRBV27; j_call: TRBJ2-1; cdr3_aa: CASRTLDSSYNEQFF; cdr3_nt: TGTGCCAGCAGGACGTTGGACAGCTCCTACAATGAGCAGTTCTTC
clone_size: -; d_call: -; v_call: TRBV29-1; j_call: TRBJ2-7; cdr3_aa: CSAERAQEQYF; cdr3_nt: TGCAGCGCCGAAAGGGCCCAGGAGCAGTACTTC
clone_size: -; d_call: -; v_call: TRBV2; j_call: TRBJ1-2; cdr3_aa: CASMRAGRGYGYTF; cdr3_nt: TGTGCCAGCATGAGGGCAGGACGGGGCTATGGCTACACCTTC
clone_size: -; d_call: -; v_call: TRBV2; j_call: TRBJ2-1; cdr3_aa: CARTSPSQLARYNEQFF; cdr3_nt: TGTGCCAGGACCTCTCCCTCCCAGCTAGCGAGATACAATGAGCAGTTCTTC
clone_size: -; d_call: -; v_call: TRBV7-8; j_call: TRBJ2-1; cdr3_aa: CASSLGGTTYNEQFF; cdr3_nt: TGTGCCAGCAGCTTAGGCGGGACAACCTACAATGAGCAGTTCTTC
clone_size: few; d_call: -; v_call: TRBV3-1/TRBV3-2; j_call: TRBJ1-6; cdr3_aa: CASSPSVQDSPLHF; cdr3_nt: TGTGCCAGCAGTCCTTCGGTTCAAGATTCACCCCTCCACTTT
clone_size: -; d_call: TRBD1; v_call: TRBV29-1; j_call: TRBJ2-7; cdr3_aa: CSVGRTGRSYEQYF; cdr3_nt: TGCAGCGTTGGTCGGACAGGGCGAAGTTACGAGCAGTACTTC
clone_size: -; d_call: TRBD2; v_call: TRBV4-1; j_call: TRBJ2-2; cdr3_aa: CASSSSGTAGELFF; cdr3_nt: TGCGCCAGCAGTTCTAGCGGGACCGCCGGGGAGCTGTTTTTT
clone_size: once; d_call: -; v_call: TRBV14; j_call: TRBJ2-3; cdr3_aa: CASSQALWDTQYF; cdr3_nt: TGTGCCAGCAGCCAAGCTCTGTGGGATACGCAGTATTTT
clone_size: few; d_call: TRBD2; v_call: TRBV6-5; j_call: TRBJ2-7; cdr3_aa: CASRRTSGSGYEQYF; cdr3_nt: TGTGCCAGCAGACGGACTAGCGGGAGCGGATACGAGCAGTACTTC
clone_size: -; d_call: -; v_call: TRBV4-1; j_call: TRBJ1-5; cdr3_aa: CASSQEVGREDQPQHF; cdr3_nt: TGCGCCAGCAGCCAAGAGGTAGGCAGGGAAGATCAGCCCCAGCATTTT
clone_size: few; d_call: -; v_call: TRBV19; j_call: TRBJ2-7; cdr3_aa: CASSISAEAYEQYF; cdr3_nt: TGTGCCAGTAGTATATCCGCGGAGGCCTACGAGCAGTACTTC
clone_size: -; d_call: -; v_call: TRBV19; j_call: TRBJ2-7; cdr3_aa: CASSSGHPYEQYF; cdr3_nt: TGTGCCAGTAGCTCCGGACACCCTTATGAGCAGTACTTC
clone_size: -; d_call: -; v_call: TRBV6-4; j_call: TRBJ1-6; cdr3_aa: CASSDSGFADSPLHF; cdr3_nt: TGTGCCAGCAGTGACTCAGGGTTCGCTGACTCACCCCTCCACTTT
clone_size: -; d_call: -; v_call: TRBV11-2; j_call: TRBJ1-1; cdr3_aa: CASSFRRNTEAFF; cdr3_nt: TGTGCCAGCAGCTTCCGCAGGAACACTGAAGCTTTCTTT
clone_size: once; d_call: -; v_call: TRBV2; j_call: TRBJ2-4; cdr3_aa: CASSEAPGLNIQYF; cdr3_nt: TGTGCCAGCAGTGAAGCGCCAGGGTTGAACATTCAGTACTTC
clone_size: -; d_call: TRBD2; v_call: TRBV5-1; j_call: TRBJ2-7; cdr3_aa: CASGLGTSGYEQYF; cdr3_nt: TGCGCCAGCGGCCTCGGGACTAGCGGTTACGAGCAGTACTTC
clone_size: -; d_call: -; v_call: TRBV19; j_call: TRBJ1-5; cdr3_aa: CASSIVAGVRQPQHF; cdr3_nt: TGTGCCAGTAGTATTGTGGCAGGTGTTCGGCAGCCCCAGCATTTT
clone_size: -; d_call: -; v_call: TRBV3-1/TRBV3-2; j_call: TRBJ2-4; cdr3_aa: CASSQGVGIAKNIQYF; cdr3_nt: TGTGCCAGCAGCCAAGGAGTAGGCATAGCCAAAAACATTCAGTACTTC
clone_size: -; d_call: -; v_call: TRBV2; j_call: TRBJ2-2; cdr3_aa: CASSESENTGELFF; cdr3_nt: TGTGCCAGCAGTGAAAGTGAGAACACCGGGGAGCTGTTTTTT
clone_size: -; d_call: TRBD1; v_call: TRBV18; j_call: TRBJ1-4; cdr3_aa: CASSRGTGSGEKLFF; cdr3_nt: TGTGCCAGCTCACGTGGGACAGGGAGCGGTGAAAAACTGTTTTTT
clone_size: -; d_call: TRBD1; v_call: TRBV7-2; j_call: TRBJ1-6; cdr3_aa: CASSLGLVGQGDSPLHF; cdr3_nt: TGTGCCAGCAGCTTAGGTCTGGTCGGACAGGGGGATTCACCCCTCCACTTT
clone_size: -; d_call: TRBD1; v_call: TRBV19; j_call: TRBJ1-2; cdr3_aa: CASTRWGQDGYTF; cdr3_nt: TGTGCCAGTACCAGATGGGGACAGGACGGCTACACCTTC
clone_size: few; d_call: -; v_call: TRBV28; j_call: TRBJ2-7; cdr3_aa: CASSLREQYF; cdr3_nt: TGTGCCAGCAGCCTCCGCGAGCAGTACTTC
clone_size: -; d_call: -; v_call: TRBV19; j_call: TRBJ1-2; cdr3_aa: CASSRGMGGDYGYTF; cdr3_nt: TGTGCCAGTAGTAGGGGCATGGGGGGAGACTATGGCTACACCTTC
clone_size: -; d_call: -; v_call: TRBV5-4; j_call: TRBJ2-7; cdr3_aa: CASSVFGTNYEQYF; cdr3_nt: TGTGCCAGCAGCGTATTCGGGACAAACTACGAGCAGTACTTC
clone_size: -; d_call: -; v_call: TRBV7-9; j_call: TRBJ2-6; cdr3_aa: CASRDTSGANVLTF; cdr3_nt: TGTGCCAGCCGTGACACTTCTGGGGCCAACGTCCTGACTTTC
clone_size: -; d_call: -; v_call: TRBV15; j_call: TRBJ2-3; cdr3_aa: CATSRDGGRSTDTQYF; cdr3_nt: TGTGCCACCAGCAGAGATGGTGGCCGTTCCACAGATACGCAGTATTTT
clone_size: -; d_call: -; v_call: TRBV6-5; j_call: TRBJ1-4; cdr3_aa: CASSPGATNEKLFF; cdr3_nt: TGTGCCAGCAGCCCAGGGGCAACTAATGAAAAACTGTTTTTT
clone_size: -; d_call: -; v_call: TRBV2; j_call: TRBJ1-5; cdr3_aa: CASSEDRNLEQPQHF; cdr3_nt: TGTGCCAGCAGTGAAGACCGCAACCTAGAGCAGCCCCAGCATTTT
clone_size: -; d_call: -; v_call: TRBV6-4; j_call: TRBJ2-3; cdr3_aa: CASSALTVPGADTQYF; cdr3_nt: TGTGCCAGCAGTGCCCTTACAGTCCCCGGTGCAGATACGCAGTATTTT
clone_size: -; d_call: -; v_call: TRBV6-6; j_call: TRBJ2-7; cdr3_aa: CASKRPGDSYEQYF; cdr3_nt: TGTGCCAGCAAGAGGCCAGGGGACTCCTACGAGCAGTACTTC
clone_size: few; d_call: -; v_call: TRBV18; j_call: TRBJ1-1; cdr3_aa: CASSQTVAEAFF; cdr3_nt: TGTGCCAGCTCACAAACCGTCGCTGAAGCTTTCTTT
clone_size: -; d_call: TRBD1; v_call: TRBV7-9; j_call: TRBJ1-1; cdr3_aa: CASLTGGLGAFF; cdr3_nt: TGTGCCAGCCTAACAGGGGGCCTTGGAGCTTTCTTT
clone_size: -; d_call: -; v_call: TRBV5-6; j_call: TRBJ2-5; cdr3_aa: CASSAIGLGQLETQYF; cdr3_nt: TGTGCCAGCAGCGCGATTGGGTTAGGACAGCTGGAGACCCAGTACTTC
clone_size: -; d_call: TRBD1; v_call: TRBV28; j_call: TRBJ1-6; cdr3_aa: CASSTGQGGYNSPLHF; cdr3_nt: TGTGCCAGCAGCACCGGACAGGGGGGATATAATTCACCCCTCCACTTT
clone_size: -; d_call: -; v_call: TRBV7-8; j_call: TRBJ2-7; cdr3_aa: CASSLLGHSYEQYF; cdr3_nt: TGTGCCAGCAGCTTATTGGGACACTCCTACGAGCAGTACTTC
clone_size: few; d_call: TRBD2; v_call: TRBV4-1; j_call: TRBJ2-7; cdr3_aa: CASSLTGTSGGEQYF; cdr3_nt: TGCGCCAGCAGCCTGACCGGGACTAGCGGTGGTGAGCAGTACTTC
clone_size: -; d_call: -; v_call: TRBV5-6; j_call: TRBJ1-2; cdr3_aa: CASSFGLKRYTF; cdr3_nt: TGTGCCAGCAGCTTTGGTCTAAAACGCTACACCTTC
clone_size: -; d_call: -; v_call: TRBV6-5; j_call: TRBJ1-5; cdr3_aa: CASSYSQGASNQPQHF; cdr3_nt: TGTGCCAGCAGTTATTCTCAGGGAGCGAGCAATCAGCCCCAGCATTTT
clone_size: -; d_call: -; v_call: TRBV30; j_call: TRBJ2-2; cdr3_aa: CAWITDNTGELFF; cdr3_nt: TGTGCCTGGATCACAGATAACACCGGGGAGCTGTTTTTT
clone_size: -; d_call: -; v_call: TRBV19; j_call: TRBJ1-6; cdr3_aa: CASSSREYSPLHF; cdr3_nt: TGTGCCAGTAGTTCCCGAGAATATTCACCCCTCCACTTT
clone_size: -; d_call: -; v_call: TRBV7-2; j_call: TRBJ1-1; cdr3_aa: CASGDRGRGVLAEAFF; cdr3_nt: TGTGCCAGCGGCGATCGGGGAAGGGGGGTTTTGGCTGAAGCTTTCTTT
clone_size: -; d_call: -; v_call: TRBV7-2; j_call: TRBJ2-7; cdr3_aa: CASTLSWPRIGEQYF; cdr3_nt: TGTGCCAGCACCCTCTCCTGGCCCAGGATCGGCGAGCAGTACTTC
clone_size: -; d_call: TRBD1; v_call: TRBV18; j_call: TRBJ2-3; cdr3_aa: CASSPGSRTGHTDTQYF; cdr3_nt: TGTGCCAGCTCACCAGGTTCCCGGACAGGGCACACAGATACGCAGTATTTT
clone_size: -; d_call: TRBD2; v_call: TRBV2; j_call: TRBJ2-6; cdr3_aa: CASRPWTSGTGANVLTF; cdr3_nt: TGTGCCAGCCGTCCCTGGACTAGCGGGACCGGGGCCAACGTCCTGACTTTC
clone_size: -; d_call: -; v_call: TRBV6-1; j_call: TRBJ1-5; cdr3_aa: CASSEGRGQPQHF; cdr3_nt: TGTGCCAGCAGTGAGGGGCGCGGGCAGCCCCAGCATTTT
clone_size: -; d_call: -; v_call: TRBV30; j_call: TRBJ1-1; cdr3_aa: CAWRRLVNTEAFF; cdr3_nt: TGTGCCTGGAGGCGACTAGTGAACACTGAAGCTTTCTTT
clone_size: -; d_call: -; v_call: TRBV3-1/TRBV3-2; j_call: TRBJ1-4; cdr3_aa: CASSQERPSRGQLFF; cdr3_nt: TGTGCCAGCAGCCAAGAAAGACCTAGCCGGGGGCAACTGTTTTTT
clone_size: -; d_call: TRBD1; v_call: TRBV9; j_call: TRBJ1-2; cdr3_aa: CASSVTGVSYGYTF; cdr3_nt: TGTGCCAGCAGCGTGACAGGGGTATCCTATGGCTACACCTTC
clone_size: once; d_call: -; v_call: TRBV7-2; j_call: TRBJ1-5; cdr3_aa: CASTLAGSQPQHF; cdr3_nt: TGTGCCAGCACCCTAGCAGGGAGTCAGCCCCAGCATTTT
clone_size: -; d_call: -; v_call: TRBV3-1/TRBV3-2; j_call: TRBJ1-1; cdr3_aa: CASSPRDMGTEAFF; cdr3_nt: TGTGCCAGCAGCCCCCGGGACATGGGGACTGAAGCTTTCTTT
clone_size: -; d_call: -; v_call: TRBV28; j_call: TRBJ1-4; cdr3_aa: CASSLLMGMGEKLFF; cdr3_nt: TGTGCCAGCAGTTTATTAATGGGCATGGGAGAAAAACTGTTTTTT